The 3 T cell receptor beta chains below come from one sample, sequenced in a study of blood T cell repertoires in COVID-19. This table comes from immunoSEQ multiplex PCR, and its TCRdb copy is limited to in-frame clones, with some not included. The data show roughly 240,000 clones, roughly 80% seen once. The sample comprised peripheral blood. Source of these receptors: a man in his sixties who had recovered from COVID-19.

The chain combines TRBV4-2 with TRBJ2-3; D unclear. Germline V CDR1 and CDR2: LGHNA, YNFKEQ. V was cut by 4 bases and J by 4 bases, with 9 bases left in between. The CDR3 sequence is 13 residues long. CDR3: CASSLPEADTQYF. CDR3 sequence (DNA): TGTGCCAGCAGCCTACCAGAGGCAGATACGCAGTATTTT.

This clone was counted a few times. The chain links TRBV4-2 to TRBJ2-5, with D possibly TRBD1 on 6 matching bases. The CDR3 extends over 15 amino acids. The germline V gene has CDR1 LGHNA and CDR2 YNFKEQ. V gave up 3 bases and J gave up 2 bases, with 13 bases separating them. The CDR3 reads CASSQIGQIQETQYF. The CDR3 nucleotides are TGTGCCAGCAGCCAGATAGGACAGATTCAAGAGACCCAGTACTTC.

The chain couples TRBV28 to TRBJ1-1; no firm D call. Trimming removed 4 bases at V and 0 bases at J, with 9 bases between. The CDR3 is made up of 14 amino acids. Germline lookup yields CDR1 MDHEN and CDR2 SYDVKM. CDR3 bases: TGTGCCAGCAGTTGGCCAGGCGTGAACACTGAAGCTTTCTTT. It is translated as CASSWPGVNTEAFF. The entire variable domain, with the rest obtained from reference TRBV28 and TRBJ1-1, is as follows: DVKVTQSSRYLVKRTGEKVFLECVQDMDHENMFWYRQDPGLGLRLIYFSYDVKMKEKGDIPEGYSVSREKKERFSLILESASTNQTSMYLCASSWPGVNTEAFFGQGTRLTVV.